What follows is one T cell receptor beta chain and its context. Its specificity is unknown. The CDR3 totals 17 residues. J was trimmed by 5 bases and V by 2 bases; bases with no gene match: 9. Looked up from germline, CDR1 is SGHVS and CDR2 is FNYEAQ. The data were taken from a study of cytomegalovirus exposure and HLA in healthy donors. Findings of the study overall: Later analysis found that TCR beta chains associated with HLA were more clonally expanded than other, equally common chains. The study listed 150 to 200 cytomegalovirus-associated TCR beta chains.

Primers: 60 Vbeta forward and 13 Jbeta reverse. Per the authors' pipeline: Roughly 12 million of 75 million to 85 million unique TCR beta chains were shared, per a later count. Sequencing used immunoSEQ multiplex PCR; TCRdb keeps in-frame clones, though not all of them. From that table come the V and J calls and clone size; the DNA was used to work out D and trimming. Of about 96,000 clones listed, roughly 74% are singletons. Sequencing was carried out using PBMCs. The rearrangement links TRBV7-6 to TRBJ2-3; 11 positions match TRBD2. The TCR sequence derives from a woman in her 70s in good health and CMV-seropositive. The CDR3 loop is CASSLRGLAVNLDTQYF. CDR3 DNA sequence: TGTGCCAGCAGCTTAAGGGGACTAGCGGTAAACCTAGATACGCAGTATTTT.